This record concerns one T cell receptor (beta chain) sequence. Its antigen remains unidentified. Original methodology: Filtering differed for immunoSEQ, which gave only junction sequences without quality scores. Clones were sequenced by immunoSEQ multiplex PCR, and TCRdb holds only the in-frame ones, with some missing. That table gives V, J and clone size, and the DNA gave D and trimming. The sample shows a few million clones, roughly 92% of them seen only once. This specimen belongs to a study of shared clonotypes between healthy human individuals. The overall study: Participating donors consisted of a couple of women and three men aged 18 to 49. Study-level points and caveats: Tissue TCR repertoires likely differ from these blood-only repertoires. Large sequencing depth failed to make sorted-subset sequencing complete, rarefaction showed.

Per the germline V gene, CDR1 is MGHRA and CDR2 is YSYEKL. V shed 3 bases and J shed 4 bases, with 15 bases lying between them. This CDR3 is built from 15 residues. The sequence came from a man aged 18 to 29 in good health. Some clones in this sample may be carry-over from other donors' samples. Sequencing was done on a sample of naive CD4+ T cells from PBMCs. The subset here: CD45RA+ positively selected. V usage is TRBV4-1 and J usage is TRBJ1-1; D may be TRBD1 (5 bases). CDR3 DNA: TGCGCCAGCAGCCATCTTGTGTCGGGGGGCACTGAAGCTTTCTTT. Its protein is CASSHLVSGGTEAFF.